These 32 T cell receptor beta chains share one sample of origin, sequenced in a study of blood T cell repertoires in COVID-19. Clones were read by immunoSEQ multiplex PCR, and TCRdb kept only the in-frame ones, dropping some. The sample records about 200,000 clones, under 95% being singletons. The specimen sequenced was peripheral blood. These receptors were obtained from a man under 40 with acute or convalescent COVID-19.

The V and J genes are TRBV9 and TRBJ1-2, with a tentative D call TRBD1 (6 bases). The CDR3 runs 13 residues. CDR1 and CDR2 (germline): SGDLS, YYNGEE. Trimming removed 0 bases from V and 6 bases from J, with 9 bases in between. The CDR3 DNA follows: TGTGCCAGCAGCGTAGAGGACAGAGATGGCTACACCTTC. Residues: CASSVEDRDGYTF.

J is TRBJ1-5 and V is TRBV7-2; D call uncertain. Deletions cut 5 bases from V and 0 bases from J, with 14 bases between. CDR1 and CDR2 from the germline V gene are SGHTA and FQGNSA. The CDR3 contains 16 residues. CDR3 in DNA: TGTGCCAGCAGCAAGGGAGGACTTAATAGCAATCAGCCCCAGCATTTT. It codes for CASSKGGLNSNQPQHF.

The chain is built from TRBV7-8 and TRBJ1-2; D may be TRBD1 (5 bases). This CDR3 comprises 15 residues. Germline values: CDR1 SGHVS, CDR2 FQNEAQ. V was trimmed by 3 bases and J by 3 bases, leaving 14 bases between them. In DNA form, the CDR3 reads TGTGCCAGCAGCTTCTTGGGGCGACGGGACTATGGCTACACCTTC. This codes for CASSFLGRRDYGYTF.

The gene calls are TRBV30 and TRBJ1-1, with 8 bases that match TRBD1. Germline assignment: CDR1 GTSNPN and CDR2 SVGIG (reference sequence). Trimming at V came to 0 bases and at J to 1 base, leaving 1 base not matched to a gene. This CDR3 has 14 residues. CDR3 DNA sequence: TGTGCCTGGAGTGTTGGACAGGGGAACACTGAAGCTTTCTTT. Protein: CAWSVGQGNTEAFF.

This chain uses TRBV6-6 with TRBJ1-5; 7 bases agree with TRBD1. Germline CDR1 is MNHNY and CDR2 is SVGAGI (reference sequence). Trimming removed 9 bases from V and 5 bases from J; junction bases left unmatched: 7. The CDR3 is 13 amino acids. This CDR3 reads CASTGAFYQPQHF. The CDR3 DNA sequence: TGTGCCAGTACAGGGGCTTTTTATCAGCCCCAGCATTTT.

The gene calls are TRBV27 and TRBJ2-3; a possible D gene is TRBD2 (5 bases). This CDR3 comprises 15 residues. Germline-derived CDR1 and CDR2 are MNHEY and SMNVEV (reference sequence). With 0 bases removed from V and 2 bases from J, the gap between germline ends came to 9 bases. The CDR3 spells CASSLSRVPTDTQYF. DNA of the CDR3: TGTGCCAGCAGTTTATCGAGGGTTCCCACAGATACGCAGTATTTT.

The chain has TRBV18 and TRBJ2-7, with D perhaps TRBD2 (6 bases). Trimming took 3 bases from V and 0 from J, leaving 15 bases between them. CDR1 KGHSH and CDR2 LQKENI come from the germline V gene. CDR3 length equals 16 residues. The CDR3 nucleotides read TGTGCCAGCTCACCCAGACTAGAATTTACCTCCTACGAGCAGTACTTC. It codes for CASSPRLEFTSYEQYF.

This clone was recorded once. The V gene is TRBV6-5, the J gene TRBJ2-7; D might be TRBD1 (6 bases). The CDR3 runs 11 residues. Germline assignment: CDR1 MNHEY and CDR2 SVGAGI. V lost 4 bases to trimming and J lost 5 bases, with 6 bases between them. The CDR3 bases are TGTGCCAGCAGTTGGGGGCACGAGCAGTACTTC. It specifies CASSWGHEQYF.

As DNA, the CDR3 is TGCGCCAGCAGCTTATGGACAGGGGAAACCTACGAGCAGTACTTC. Its translation: CASSLWTGETYEQYF. The chain joins TRBV5-1 to TRBJ2-7; TRBD1 matches at 9 bases. CDR1 is SGHRS, CDR2 YFSETQ, per germline. V was clipped by 2 bases and J by 2 bases; unmatched bases: 5. CDR3 length: 15 amino acids.

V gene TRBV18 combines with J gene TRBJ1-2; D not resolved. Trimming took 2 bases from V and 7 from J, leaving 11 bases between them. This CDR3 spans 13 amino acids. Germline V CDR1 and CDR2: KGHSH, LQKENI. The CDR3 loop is CASSPSPLSGYTF. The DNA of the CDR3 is TGTGCCAGCTCACCATCCCCGTTGAGTGGCTACACCTTC.

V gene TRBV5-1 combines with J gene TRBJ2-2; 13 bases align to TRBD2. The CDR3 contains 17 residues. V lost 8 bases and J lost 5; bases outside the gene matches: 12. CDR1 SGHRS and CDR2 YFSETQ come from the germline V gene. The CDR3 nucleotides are TGCGCCAGTACCGGGACTAGCGGGAATCCGTCAACCGGGGAGCTGTTTTTT. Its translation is CASTGTSGNPSTGELFF.

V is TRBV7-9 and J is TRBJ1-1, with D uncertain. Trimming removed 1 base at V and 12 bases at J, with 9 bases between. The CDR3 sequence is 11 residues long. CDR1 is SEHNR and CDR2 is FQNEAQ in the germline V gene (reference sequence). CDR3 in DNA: TGTGCCAGCAGCTTAGAGCGCTTTCCTTTCTTT. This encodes CASSLERFPFF. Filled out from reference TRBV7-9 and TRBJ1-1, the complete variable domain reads DTGVSQNPRHKITKRGQNVTFRCDPISEHNRLYWYRQTLGQGPEFLTYFQNEAQLEKSRLLSDRFSAERPKGSFSTLEIQRTEQGDSAMYLCASSLERFPFFGQGTRLTVV.

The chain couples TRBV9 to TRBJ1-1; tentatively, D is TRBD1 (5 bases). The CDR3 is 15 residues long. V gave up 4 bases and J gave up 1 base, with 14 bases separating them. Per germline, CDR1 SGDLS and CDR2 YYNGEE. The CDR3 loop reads CASSPQGRQNTEAFF. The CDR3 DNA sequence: TGTGCCAGCAGCCCTCAGGGCAGACAGAACACTGAAGCTTTCTTT.

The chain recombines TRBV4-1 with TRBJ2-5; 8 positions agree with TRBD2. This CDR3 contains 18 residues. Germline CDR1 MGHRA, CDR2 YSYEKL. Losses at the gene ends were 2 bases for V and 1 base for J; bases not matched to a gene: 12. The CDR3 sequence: CASSQPPRGSGVQETQYF. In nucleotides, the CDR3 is TGCGCCAGCAGCCAACCTCCTCGTGGTAGCGGGGTCCAAGAGACCCAGTACTTC.

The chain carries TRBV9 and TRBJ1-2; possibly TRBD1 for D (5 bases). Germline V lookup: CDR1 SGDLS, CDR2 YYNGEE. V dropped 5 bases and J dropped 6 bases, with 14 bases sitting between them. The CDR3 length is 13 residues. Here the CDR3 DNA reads TGTGCCAGCAGGGACGACAGTTCCAATGGCTACACCTTC. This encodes CASRDDSSNGYTF.

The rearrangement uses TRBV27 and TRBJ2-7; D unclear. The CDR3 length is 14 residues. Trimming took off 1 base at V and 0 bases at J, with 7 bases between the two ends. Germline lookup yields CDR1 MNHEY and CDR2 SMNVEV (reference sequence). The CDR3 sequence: CASSLYYSSYEQYF. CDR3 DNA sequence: TGTGCCAGCAGTTTATACTATAGCTCCTACGAGCAGTACTTC.

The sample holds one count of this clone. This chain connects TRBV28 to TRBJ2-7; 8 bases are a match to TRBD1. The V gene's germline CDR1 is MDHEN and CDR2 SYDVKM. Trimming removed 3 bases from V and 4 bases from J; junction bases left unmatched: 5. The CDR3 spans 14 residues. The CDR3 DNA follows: TGTGCCAGCAGTTTTGCCAGGGGGCGTTACGAGCAGTACTTC. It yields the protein CASSFARGRYEQYF.

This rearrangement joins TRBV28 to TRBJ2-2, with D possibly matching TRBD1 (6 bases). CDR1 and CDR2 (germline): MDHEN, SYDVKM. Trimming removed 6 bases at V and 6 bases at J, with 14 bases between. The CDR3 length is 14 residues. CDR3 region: CASRTNTGSGELFF. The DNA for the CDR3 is TGTGCCAGCAGAACAAATACAGGGTCCGGGGAGCTGTTTTTT.

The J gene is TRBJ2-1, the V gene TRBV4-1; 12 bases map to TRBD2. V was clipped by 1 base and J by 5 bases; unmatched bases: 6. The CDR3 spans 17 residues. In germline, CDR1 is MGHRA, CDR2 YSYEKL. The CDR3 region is CASSQVLAGGTNNEQFF. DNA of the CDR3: TGCGCCAGCAGCCAAGTGCTAGCGGGAGGGACAAACAATGAGCAGTTCTTC.

This CDR3 is CASSPGGNEQFF. The CDR3 DNA reads TGTGCCAGCTCTCCGGGCGGGAATGAGCAGTTCTTC. The chain uses TRBV6-6 and TRBJ2-1; D might be TRBD2 (5 bases). V gave up 8 bases and J gave up 7 bases, with 12 bases separating them. This CDR3 has 12 amino acids. The V gene's germline CDR1 is MNHNY and CDR2 SVGAGI (reference sequence).

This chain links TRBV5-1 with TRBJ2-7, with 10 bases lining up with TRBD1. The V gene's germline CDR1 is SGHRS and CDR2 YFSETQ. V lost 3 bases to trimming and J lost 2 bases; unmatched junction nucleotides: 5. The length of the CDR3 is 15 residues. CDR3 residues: CASSWDRGQTYEQYF. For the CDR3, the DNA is TGCGCCAGCAGCTGGGACAGGGGCCAAACCTACGAGCAGTACTTC.

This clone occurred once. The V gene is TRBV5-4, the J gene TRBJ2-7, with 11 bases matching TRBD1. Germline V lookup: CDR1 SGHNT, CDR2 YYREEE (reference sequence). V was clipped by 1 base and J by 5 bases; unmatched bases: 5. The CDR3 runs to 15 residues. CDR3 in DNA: TGTGCCAGCAGCTTGCGTAGGACAGGGGGCGACGAGCAGTACTTC. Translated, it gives CASSLRRTGGDEQYF. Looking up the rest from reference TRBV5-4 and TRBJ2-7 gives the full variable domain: ETGVTQSPTHLIKTRGQQVTLRCSSQSGHNTVSWYQQALGQGPQFIFQYYREEENGRGNFPPRFSGLQFPNYSSELNVNALELDDSALYLCASSLRRTGGDEQYFGPGTRLTVT.

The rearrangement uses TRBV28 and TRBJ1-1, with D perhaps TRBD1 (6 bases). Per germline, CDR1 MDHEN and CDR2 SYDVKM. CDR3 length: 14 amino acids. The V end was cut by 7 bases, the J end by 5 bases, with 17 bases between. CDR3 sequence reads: CASTEVGGGTEAFF. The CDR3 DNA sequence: TGTGCCAGCACCGAGGTAGGGGGGGGGACTGAAGCTTTCTTT.

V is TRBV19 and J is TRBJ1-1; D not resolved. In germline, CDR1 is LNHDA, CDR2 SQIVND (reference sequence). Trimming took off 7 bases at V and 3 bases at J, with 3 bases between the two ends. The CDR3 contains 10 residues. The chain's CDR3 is CASTHTEAFF. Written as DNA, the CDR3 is TGTGCCAGTACTCACACTGAAGCTTTCTTT.

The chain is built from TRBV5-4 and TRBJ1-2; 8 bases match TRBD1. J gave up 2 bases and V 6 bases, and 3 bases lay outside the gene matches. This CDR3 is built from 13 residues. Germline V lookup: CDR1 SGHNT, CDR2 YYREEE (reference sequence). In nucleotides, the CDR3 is TGTGCCAGCACCAGGACAGGGAACTATGGCTACACCTTC. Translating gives CASTRTGNYGYTF.

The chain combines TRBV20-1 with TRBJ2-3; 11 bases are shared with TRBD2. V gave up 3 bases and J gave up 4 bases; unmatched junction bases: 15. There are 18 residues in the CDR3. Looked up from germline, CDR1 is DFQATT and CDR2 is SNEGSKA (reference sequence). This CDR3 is CSASLLAGAMGKADTQYF. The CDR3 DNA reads TGCAGTGCTAGTCTACTAGCGGGAGCGATGGGGAAGGCAGATACGCAGTATTTT.

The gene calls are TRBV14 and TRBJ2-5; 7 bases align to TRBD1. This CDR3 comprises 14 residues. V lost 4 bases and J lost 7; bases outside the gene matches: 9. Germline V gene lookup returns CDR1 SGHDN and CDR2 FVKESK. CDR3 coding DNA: TGTGCCAGCAGCCCCATGGACAGGATGGCGACCCAGTACTTC. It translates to CASSPMDRMATQYF.

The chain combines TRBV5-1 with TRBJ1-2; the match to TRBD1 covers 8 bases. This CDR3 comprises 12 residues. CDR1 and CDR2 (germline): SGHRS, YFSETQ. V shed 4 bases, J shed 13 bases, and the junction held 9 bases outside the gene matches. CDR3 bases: TGCGCCAGCAGCCCGGACAGGGTCTCCCCCACCTTC. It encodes CASSPDRVSPTF. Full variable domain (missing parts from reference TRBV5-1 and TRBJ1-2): KAGVTQTPRYLIKTRGQQVTLSCSPISGHRSVSWYQQTPGQGLQFLFEYFSETQRNKGNFPGRFSGRQFSNSRSEMNVSTLELGDSALYLCASSPDRVSPTFGSGTRLTVV.

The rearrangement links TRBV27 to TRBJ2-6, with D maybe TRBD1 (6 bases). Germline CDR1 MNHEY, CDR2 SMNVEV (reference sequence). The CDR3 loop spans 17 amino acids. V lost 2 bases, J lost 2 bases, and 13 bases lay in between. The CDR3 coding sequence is TGTGCCAGCAGTTTAAGGCAGGGGAATCCTGGGGCCAACGTCCTGACTTTC. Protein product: CASSLRQGNPGANVLTF. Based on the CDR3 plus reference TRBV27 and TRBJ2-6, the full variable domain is EAQVTQNPRYLITVTGKKLTVTCSQNMNHEYMSWYRQDPGLGLRQIYYSMNVEVTDKGDVPEGYKVSRKEKRNFPLILESPSPNQTSLYFCASSLRQGNPGANVLTFGAGSRLTVL.

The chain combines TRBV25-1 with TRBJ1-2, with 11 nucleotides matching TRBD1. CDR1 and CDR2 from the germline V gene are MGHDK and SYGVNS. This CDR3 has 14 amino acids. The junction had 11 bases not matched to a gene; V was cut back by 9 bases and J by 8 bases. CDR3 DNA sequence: TGTGCCAGTCGTAAGCCGGGACAGGGGGGAGGCTACACCTTC. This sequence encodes CASRKPGQGGGYTF.

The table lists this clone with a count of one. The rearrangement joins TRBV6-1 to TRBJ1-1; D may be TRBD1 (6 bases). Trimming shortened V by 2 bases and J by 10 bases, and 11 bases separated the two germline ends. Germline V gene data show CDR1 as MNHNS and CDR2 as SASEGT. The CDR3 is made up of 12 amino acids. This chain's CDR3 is CASSERGGLAFF. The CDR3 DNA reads TGTGCCAGCAGTGAAAGGGGGGGCCTAGCTTTCTTT.

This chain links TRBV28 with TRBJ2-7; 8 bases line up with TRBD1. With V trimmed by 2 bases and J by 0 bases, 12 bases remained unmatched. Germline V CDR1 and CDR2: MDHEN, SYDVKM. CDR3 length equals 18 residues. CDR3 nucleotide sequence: TGTGCCAGCAGTTTAGAGGGGACAGGCCGGCCGAGCTCCTACGAGCAGTACTTC. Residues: CASSLEGTGRPSSYEQYF. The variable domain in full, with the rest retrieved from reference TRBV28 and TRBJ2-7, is DVKVTQSSRYLVKRTGEKVFLECVQDMDHENMFWYRQDPGLGLRLIYFSYDVKMKEKGDIPEGYSVSREKKERFSLILESASTNQTSMYLCASSLEGTGRPSSYEQYFGPGTRLTVT.